These 28 T cell receptor beta chains originate from one sample sequenced in a study of identifying expanded T cells in peripheral blood. Produced via immunoSEQ multiplex PCR; TCRdb's table is partial and in-frame only. Among under 150,000 clones listed, around nine tenths were seen once. The sequencing sample was made of blood. These receptors originate from a person aged 18 to 75 in good health.

V gene TRBV5-4 combines with J gene TRBJ2-7; 8 bases are shared with TRBD1. The CDR3 spans 16 residues. Trimming took 3 bases from V and 1 from J; bases not matched to a gene: 9. Germline V gene lookup returns CDR1 SGHNT and CDR2 YYREEE (reference sequence). CDR3 DNA: TGTGCCAGCAGCTCATCCCGGGACAGGATGTCCTACGAGCAGTACTTC. This translates into CASSSSRDRMSYEQYF.

The J gene is TRBJ2-3, the V gene TRBV28; TRBD2 agrees at 8 bases. The CDR3 length is 15 residues. The germline gives CDR1 MDHEN, CDR2 SYDVKM. The J segment lost 3 bases and the V segment lost 3 bases, leaving 5 bases of the junction unmatched. The CDR3 coding sequence is TGTGCCAGCAGTTTCGGGAGGGCCGGAACAGATACGCAGTATTTT. Translating gives CASSFGRAGTDTQYF.

The chain recombines TRBV18 with TRBJ2-1, with a possible D match to TRBD1 (6 bases). Germline V CDR1 and CDR2: KGHSH, LQKENI. This CDR3 contains 15 residues. V dropped 0 bases and J dropped 8 bases, with 14 bases sitting between them. The CDR3 coding sequence is TGTGCCAGCTCACCACCGAGAGTCGCAGGGGATGAGCAGTTCTTC. This sequence encodes CASSPPRVAGDEQFF. The full variable domain, its missing parts supplied by reference TRBV18 and TRBJ2-1, is NAGVMQNPRHLVRRRGQEARLRCSPMKGHSHVYWYRQLPEEGLKFMVYLQKENIIDESGMPKERFSAEFPKEGPSILRIQQVVRGDSAAYFCASSPPRVAGDEQFFGPGTRLTVL.

The chain has TRBV5-1 and TRBJ2-7, with D perhaps TRBD2 (6 bases). V was shortened by 1 base and J by 1 base, with 9 bases between the two germline ends. The germline CDR1 and CDR2 sequences are SGHRS and YFSETQ. This CDR3 comprises 14 residues. CDR3 coding DNA: TGCGCCAGCAGCTTGTCTGCGGGATCCTACGAGCAGTACTTC. This codes for CASSLSAGSYEQYF.

This clone has only one observation. The V call is TRBV7-2, the J call TRBJ2-7, with 8 nucleotides matching TRBD2. The V gene end was trimmed by 2 bases and the J gene end by 5 bases; junction bases not matched to a gene: 11. Germline V lookup: CDR1 SGHTA, CDR2 FQGNSA. The CDR3 totals 16 residues. This CDR3 is CASSLLFGGAVDEQYF. As DNA, the CDR3 is TGTGCCAGCAGCTTATTATTCGGGGGGGCTGTCGACGAGCAGTACTTC.

The chain joins TRBV27 to TRBJ2-6, with D possibly called TRBD1 or TRBD2 (6 bases each). V lost 4 bases to trimming and J lost 2 bases, with 12 bases between them. The CDR3 extends over 16 amino acids. Germline values: CDR1 MNHEY, CDR2 SMNVEV (reference sequence). The CDR3 is CASSSGARAGANVLTF. CDR3 DNA: TGTGCCAGCAGTTCGGGGGCGAGGGCTGGGGCCAACGTCCTGACTTTC.

The chain recombines TRBV30 with TRBJ1-1; D is unresolved. The germline gives CDR1 GTSNPN, CDR2 SVGIG (reference sequence). V lost 4 bases and J 1 base, leaving 10 bases between the germline ends. The CDR3 contains 13 residues. This CDR3 is CAWNPGWNTEAFF. The DNA for the CDR3 is TGTGCCTGGAATCCGGGTTGGAACACTGAAGCTTTCTTT.

This chain uses TRBV7-9 with TRBJ2-3; D remains unclear. Per the germline V gene, CDR1 is SEHNR and CDR2 is FQNEAQ (reference sequence). This CDR3 has 14 amino acids. Trimming cost V 2 bases and J 2 bases, with 8 bases left between them. The CDR3 nucleotides are TGTGCCAGCAGCTTAACCTGGGACACAGATACGCAGTATTTT. Its protein is CASSLTWDTDTQYF.

This chain connects TRBV5-6 to TRBJ1-3, with 7 bases fitting TRBD1. The ends lost 0 bases at V and 4 bases at J; junction bases unmatched: 4. CDR1 SGHDT and CDR2 YYEEEE come from the germline V gene. This CDR3 contains 15 residues. CDR3 sequence reads: CASSLVQGKGNTIYF. The CDR3 nucleotides read TGTGCCAGCAGCTTGGTACAGGGGAAAGGAAACACCATATATTTT.

The chain has TRBV7-8 and TRBJ2-1, with TRBD2 matching 12 bases. Per the germline V gene, CDR1 is SGHVS and CDR2 is FQNEAQ. This CDR3 comprises 14 residues. V was pared by 6 bases and J by 3 bases, with 0 bases of the junction left unmatched. CDR3 nucleotide sequence: TGTGCCAGCAGACTAGCGGGAGGCTACAATGAGCAGTTCTTC. It encodes CASRLAGGYNEQFF.

The gene calls are TRBV5-1 and TRBJ2-3; D ambiguous. V dropped 4 bases and J dropped 2 bases, with 8 bases sitting between them. CDR1 is SGHRS and CDR2 is YFSETQ in the germline V gene. This CDR3 contains 13 residues. CDR3 residues: CASSPPVTDTQYF. Here the CDR3 DNA reads TGCGCCAGCAGCCCTCCAGTCACAGATACGCAGTATTTT.

This chain uses TRBV7-3 with TRBJ1-1; 9 nucleotides line up with TRBD1. After removal of 0 bases from V and 5 bases from J, the junction contained 10 bases not matched to a gene. Germline loops: CDR1 SGHTA, CDR2 FQGTGA. CDR3 length equals 17 residues. CDR3 residues: CASSLTGYRGQWTEAFF. In nucleotides, the CDR3 is TGTGCCAGCAGCTTAACTGGGTACAGGGGGCAGTGGACTGAAGCTTTCTTT.

V and J are TRBV5-1 and TRBJ2-1; the match to TRBD2 covers 8 bases. CDR1 and CDR2 (germline): SGHRS, YFSETQ. The trim removed 4 bases at V and 6 bases at J, leaving 9 bases unmatched. The CDR3 is made up of 15 amino acids. The DNA for the CDR3 is TGCGCCAGCAGCCAACAAGCGGGAGTGGTCAATGAGCAGTTCTTC. Translation gives CASSQQAGVVNEQFF. Drawing the rest from reference TRBV5-1 and TRBJ2-1, the complete variable domain is KAGVTQTPRYLIKTRGQQVTLSCSPISGHRSVSWYQQTPGQGLQFLFEYFSETQRNKGNFPGRFSGRQFSNSRSEMNVSTLELGDSALYLCASSQQAGVVNEQFFGPGTRLTVL.

This clone showed up just once. The chain uses TRBV27 and TRBJ2-3; 9 nucleotides agree with TRBD1. V dropped 6 bases and J dropped 1; count of bases not matched to a gene: 2. Germline V lookup: CDR1 MNHEY, CDR2 SMNVEV (reference sequence). This CDR3 has 14 amino acids. This CDR3 reads CASRQGARTDTQYF. The CDR3 nucleotides read TGTGCCAGCAGACAGGGGGCGCGCACAGATACGCAGTATTTT.

This clone was picked up one time. CDR3 DNA: TGTGCCAGCAGCCTACCGGGACAGCAATTTCCCTACGAGCAGTACTTC. This translates into CASSLPGQQFPYEQYF. The chain recombines TRBV5-6 with TRBJ2-7; the match to TRBD1 covers 7 bases. V gave up 4 bases and J gave up 2 bases; unmatched junction bases: 12. Per the germline V gene, CDR1 is SGHDT and CDR2 is YYEEEE. This CDR3 is built from 16 residues. Full variable domain (outside the CDR3, taken from reference TRBV5-6 and TRBJ2-7): DAGVTQSPTHLIKTRGQQVTLRCSPKSGHDTVSWYQQALGQGPQFIFQYYEEEERQRGNFPDRFSGHQFPNYSSELNVNALLLGDSALYLCASSLPGQQFPYEQYFGPGTRLTVT.

This chain links TRBV5-6 with TRBJ2-3; the match to TRBD1 covers 9 bases. V lost 3 bases and J lost 1; bases outside the gene matches: 6. The CDR3 is 16 residues long. CDR1 is SGHDT and CDR2 is YYEEEE in the germline V gene. The CDR3 loop reads CASSSIRDRGTDTQYF. CDR3 DNA sequence: TGTGCCAGCAGCTCTATCCGGGACAGGGGCACAGATACGCAGTATTTT.

Comments on this clone: A much larger clone differs from this one at a single base, so this may be a read error. This specimen includes other DNA sequences encoding the same CDR3. The J gene is TRBJ1-1, the V gene TRBV9; weak D call: TRBD1 (5 bases). Germline CDR1 and CDR2: SGDLS and YYNGEE. This CDR3 spans 13 amino acids. V was pared by 1 base and J by 1 base, with 5 bases between. The CDR3 DNA sequence: TGTGCCAGCAGCGTAACAGGGAACACTGAAGCTTTCTTT. Protein sequence: CASSVTGNTEAFF.

The rearrangement uses TRBV19 and TRBJ2-1; the D gene is possibly TRBD1 (6 bases). V was pared by 0 bases and J by 8 bases, with 14 bases between. The germline V gene has CDR1 LNHDA and CDR2 SQIVND (reference sequence). This CDR3 is 15 amino acids long. The CDR3 DNA reads as TGTGCCAGTAGTATAGACCCGACAGGAAGGGATGAGCAGTTCTTC. Translation gives CASSIDPTGRDEQFF.

The CDR3 DNA reads as TGTGCCAGCAGTCAAATAGGGAGCTCCTACGAGCAGTACTTC. This codes for CASSQIGSSYEQYF. This chain links TRBV6-6 with TRBJ2-7; weak D call: TRBD2 (5 bases). This CDR3 region has 14 residues. In germline, CDR1 is MNHNY, CDR2 SVGAGI (reference sequence). V was cut by 5 bases and J by 0 bases, with 11 bases left in between.

V is TRBV28 and J is TRBJ2-4; the D is unclear. The V gene lost 5 bases and the J gene lost 0 bases, with 11 bases spanning the gap. Germline V CDR1 and CDR2: MDHEN, SYDVKM. This CDR3 has 15 amino acids. The CDR3 is CASSLQDLAKNIQYF. CDR3 nucleotide sequence: TGTGCCAGCAGTCTACAAGACCTAGCCAAAAACATTCAGTACTTC. Full variable domain (remainder filled in from reference TRBV28 and TRBJ2-4): DVKVTQSSRYLVKRTGEKVFLECVQDMDHENMFWYRQDPGLGLRLIYFSYDVKMKEKGDIPEGYSVSREKKERFSLILESASTNQTSMYLCASSLQDLAKNIQYFGAGTRLSVL.

The rearrangement joins TRBV5-5 to TRBJ1-3; D is ambiguous. Per the germline V gene, CDR1 is SGHKS and CDR2 is YYEKEE (reference sequence). The CDR3 has 16 amino acids. Trimming removed 3 bases at V and 4 bases at J, with 17 bases between. Written as DNA, the CDR3 is TGTGCCAGCAGCTCTCGGGAGCCCCTCCTGGGAAACACCATATATTTT. Its translation is CASSSREPLLGNTIYF.

J is TRBJ2-7 and V is TRBV10-3; the D is unclear. Trimming removed 6 bases at V and 0 bases at J, with 12 bases between. Germline assignment: CDR1 ENHRY and CDR2 SYGVKD. The CDR3 consists of 14 residues. CDR3 residues: CAIRDPWSSYEQYF. CDR3 coding DNA: TGTGCCATCAGGGACCCTTGGAGCTCCTACGAGCAGTACTTC.

This clone has a single count. This chain uses TRBV29-1 with TRBJ1-2; D remains unclear. V was shortened by 4 bases and J by 2 bases, with 8 bases between the two germline ends. This CDR3 comprises 12 residues. CDR1 is SQVTM and CDR2 is ANQGSEA in the germline V gene. This CDR3 reads CSVGSQNYGYTF. CDR3 DNA sequence: TGCAGCGTTGGTAGTCAGAACTATGGCTACACCTTC.

V and J are TRBV10-1 and TRBJ2-7, with D tentatively TRBD2 (6 bases). Germline V gives CDR1 WNHNN, CDR2 SYGVQD (reference sequence). Trimming cost V 4 bases and J 9 bases, with 19 bases left between them. The CDR3 runs to 14 residues. This chain's CDR3 is CASSAGTVTLPQYF. The CDR3 DNA follows: TGCGCCAGCAGTGCCGGGACTGTTACTCTGCCGCAGTACTTC.

The gene calls are TRBV2 and TRBJ1-2; the match to TRBD1 covers 9 bases. The CDR3 totals 14 residues. Germline CDR1 SNHLY, CDR2 FYNNEI. The junction had 5 bases not matched to a gene; V was cut back by 5 bases and J by 4 bases. CDR3 protein: CASSSRTGVYGYTF. DNA for the CDR3: TGTGCCAGCAGTTCTAGGACAGGGGTCTATGGCTACACCTTC.

Comment on this clone: This specimen includes other DNA sequences encoding the same CDR3. This rearrangement joins TRBV9 to TRBJ2-5, with TRBD2 as a possible D gene (6 bases). The germline V gene encodes CDR1 SGDLS and CDR2 YYNGEE. CDR3 length: 14 amino acids. V was clipped by 0 bases and J by 5 bases, with 11 bases between them. As DNA, the CDR3 is TGTGCCAGCAGCGTAGCGGAGGGCAGGGAGACCCAGTACTTC. The encoded protein is CASSVAEGRETQYF.

This rearrangement joins TRBV7-2 to TRBJ2-3; 8 nucleotides agree with TRBD2. V was pared by 1 base and J by 6 bases, with 6 bases of the junction left unmatched. Per the germline V gene, CDR1 is SGHTA and CDR2 is FQGNSA. CDR3 length equals 15 residues. The DNA for the CDR3 is TGTGCCAGCAGCTTAGTGGGTAGCGGGGCGGATACGCAGTATTTT. Its translation: CASSLVGSGADTQYF.

The chain employs TRBV6-6 and TRBJ1-4; TRBD1 agrees at 7 bases. The CDR3 covers 13 residues. From germline, CDR1 is MNHNY and CDR2 SVGAGI (reference sequence). V lost 6 bases to trimming and J lost 4 bases; unmatched junction nucleotides: 2. The CDR3 is CASRRDSNEKLFF. The CDR3 nucleotides are TGTGCCAGCAGACGGGACAGTAATGAAAAACTGTTTTTT.